This section outlines one T cell receptor beta chain sequence together with its context. Original processing methods: Estimation of nucleated cell counts was performed using reference gene primer amplification. Assay used: immunoSEQ multiplex PCR; TCRdb lists only in-frame clones, some missing. The V and J calls and clone size are taken from that table; D and trimming were inferred from the DNA. The sample lists hundreds of thousands of clones; roughly nine tenths were seen once. This entry belongs to a study of blood T cell repertoires in COVID-19. V trimming: 0 bases; J trimming: 0 bases; junction bases outside the gene matches: 7. This CDR3 contains 18 residues. Germline CDR1 ENHRY, CDR2 SYGVKD.

Sequenced material: peripheral blood. This rearrangement joins TRBV10-3 to TRBJ2-2, with 7 nucleotides matching TRBD2. This sequence was found in a man between 60 and 75 years old with COVID-19, enrolled during active disease. CDR3 sequence reads: CAISESPYGRSNTGELFF. Here the CDR3 DNA reads TGTGCCATCAGTGAGTCTCCCTACGGGAGGTCGAACACCGGGGAGCTGTTTTTT.